This TCR beta chain originates from a study of T-cell reconstitution after alpha-beta-depleted transplantation in children (dated by TCRdb to the mid-2010s). Broadly, across the study: The study quantitatively tracked T-cell immune reconstitution after TCRalphabeta/CD19-depleted allogeneic hematopoietic cell transplantation in children using TCR repertoire profiling.

The CDR3 runs 14 amino acids, cysteine and phenylalanine included. Only the CDR3 DNA is retained, 42 bases long and in frame from the first base. V lost 5 bases and J lost 6 bases, and the count of bases not matched to a germline gene is 10. From the germline V gene, CDR1 is SGHVS and CDR2 is FQNEAQ. The library was obtained by PCR. TCRdb names Illumina HiSeq 2500 as the instrument used. TCR libraries were prepared with molecular barcoding, using unique molecular identifiers to normalize TCRbeta repertoire quantification. TCRdb reanalyzed the raw reads on its own, using fastp at Q25 for trimming and MiXCR for clone calling, and kept in-frame beta chains. Records with the same CDR3 protein are collapsed into one entry carrying the most frequent genes and DNA. Here the sample has some 130,000 distinct CDR3 sequences; about 9.9% occur a single time. Jointly, the top ten make up under 30% of the sample.

What the treatment or condition label conveys for this sample: allogeneic hematopoietic cell transplantation with graft depleted of TCRalphabeta T cells and CD19 B cells. The children who served as transplant recipients had been given grafts of TCRalphabeta/CD19-depleted allogeneic hematopoietic cells. What the study reported, not specific to this receptor: About two months after transplant, the apparently early recovery of alphabetaT-cell counts reportedly depended on just several hundred clones that had expanded rapidly and came from non-depleted graft cells. The frequencies of hyperexpanded clones fell over the following months, and after one year, T-cell counts and TCRbeta diversity were mostly attributed to newly produced T cells. In some patients, high TCRbeta diversity at day 60 was attributed to recipient T cells and intrathymic progenitors that had survived conditioning.

In this sample, this clonotype turned up a few times. Its antigen is not yet known. Within one base of it there is no much larger clone, and no base qualities were kept. Material: PBMCs, mostly from graft donor cells, obtained 180 days after TCRalphabeta/CD19-depleted stem cell transplant. In this chain, TRBV7-8 is recombined with TRBJ2-7; 7 bases in the middle match TRBD1. The receptor's source is a girl less than two years old who had a stem cell transplant for combined immunodeficiency, so the T cells may come from the graft donor. The DNA sequence is TGTGCCAGCAGCCCTTCCGGGACAGAGGGCGAGCAGTACTTC. Its protein is CASSPSGTEGEQYF.